This T cell receptor (beta chain) came from a study of T-cell memory formation after mild COVID-19. Study conclusions and caveats: The pre-infection memory compartment contained some responding clones, suggesting cross-reactive memory joined. Clones which contracted sat mainly in CM and EM if CD4+, and in EMRA if CD8+.

TCRdb reprocessed the 5' RACE reads via MiXCR and lists one record per CDR3 protein. Of 250,000 to 300,000 distinct CDR3 sequences detected, under 20% appear once; the ten largest clones hold roughly 25%. V lost 4 bases to trimming and J lost 5 bases; unmatched junction nucleotides: 12. The CDR3 has 18 residues. In germline, CDR1 is LGHDT, CDR2 YNNKEL (reference sequence). The table lists this clonotype with a few counts. No antigen is known for it. This sequence was found in a man between 18 and 35 years old who had mild COVID-19 (a few samples of this study predate the infection). Cell type and time point are not known. The rearrangement links TRBV3-1 to TRBJ2-3, with 13 bases fitting TRBD2. Sequencing input: PBMCs or a T cell subset sorted from them (not recorded which). In DNA form, the CDR3 reads TGTGCCAGCAGCCCAGGACTAGCGGGGGCCGGCCGTGGAGATACGCAGTATTTT. Protein sequence: CASSPGLAGAGRGDTQYF.